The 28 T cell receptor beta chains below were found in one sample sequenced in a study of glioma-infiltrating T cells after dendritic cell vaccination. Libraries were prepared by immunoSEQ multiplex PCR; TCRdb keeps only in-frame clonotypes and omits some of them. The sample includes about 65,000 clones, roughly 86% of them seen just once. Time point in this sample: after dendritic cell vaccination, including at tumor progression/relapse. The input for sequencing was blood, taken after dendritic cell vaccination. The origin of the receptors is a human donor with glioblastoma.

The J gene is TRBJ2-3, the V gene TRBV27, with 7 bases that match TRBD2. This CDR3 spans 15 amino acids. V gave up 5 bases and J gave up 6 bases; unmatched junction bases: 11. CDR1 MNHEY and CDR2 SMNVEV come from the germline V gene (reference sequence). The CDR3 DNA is TGTGCCAGCAGTCTACAACCCGGGGGGACGGATACGCAGTATTTT. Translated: CASSLQPGGTDTQYF.

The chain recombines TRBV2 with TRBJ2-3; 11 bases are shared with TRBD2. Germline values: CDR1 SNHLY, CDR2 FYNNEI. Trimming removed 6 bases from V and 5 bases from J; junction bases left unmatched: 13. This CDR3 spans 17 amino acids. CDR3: CASSIAGGPIRGDTQYF. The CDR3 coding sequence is TGTGCCAGCAGCATAGCGGGAGGGCCAATCCGGGGAGATACGCAGTATTTT.

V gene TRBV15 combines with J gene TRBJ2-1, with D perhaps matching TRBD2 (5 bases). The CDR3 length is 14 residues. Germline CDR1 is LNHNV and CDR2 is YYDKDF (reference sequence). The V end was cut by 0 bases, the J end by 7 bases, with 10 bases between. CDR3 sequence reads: CATSRDQRGNEQFF. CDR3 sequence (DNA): TGTGCCACCAGCAGAGATCAGAGAGGGAATGAGCAGTTCTTC.

CDR3 loop: CASSLTGGAGTTNEKLFF. In DNA form, the CDR3 reads TGCGCCAGCAGCTTGACAGGGGGCGCGGGTACAACTAATGAAAAACTGTTTTTT. This rearrangement joins TRBV5-1 to TRBJ1-4; 9 nucleotides line up with TRBD1. Germline lookup yields CDR1 SGHRS and CDR2 YFSETQ. With V trimmed by 1 base and J by 0 bases, 7 bases remained unmatched. This CDR3 contains 18 residues. Drawing the rest from reference TRBV5-1 and TRBJ1-4, the complete variable domain is KAGVTQTPRYLIKTRGQQVTLSCSPISGHRSVSWYQQTPGQGLQFLFEYFSETQRNKGNFPGRFSGRQFSNSRSEMNVSTLELGDSALYLCASSLTGGAGTTNEKLFFGSGTQLSVL.

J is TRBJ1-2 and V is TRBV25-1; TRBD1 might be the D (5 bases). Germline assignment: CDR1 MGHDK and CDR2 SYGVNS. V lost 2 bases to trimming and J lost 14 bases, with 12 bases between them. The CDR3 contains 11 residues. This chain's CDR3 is CASSEGGAKTF. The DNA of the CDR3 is TGTGCCAGCAGTGAAGGTGGGGCCAAAACCTTC.

CDR3 protein: CASSVDVDSLYGYTF. CDR3 DNA: TGTGCCAGCAGCGTAGATGTGGACAGTCTCTATGGCTACACCTTC. V is TRBV9 and J is TRBJ1-2; D is possibly TRBD1 (6 bases). The CDR3 spans 15 residues. V lost 0 bases to trimming and J lost 4 bases, with 13 bases between them. Germline CDR1 is SGDLS and CDR2 is YYNGEE.

The CDR3 sequence is CASSYGVVAGNEAFF. The CDR3 nucleotides read TGTGCCAGCAGTTATGGGGTGGTGGCGGGGAATGAAGCTTTCTTT. The J gene is TRBJ1-1, the V gene TRBV6-5, with no clear D. Germline CDR1 reads MNHEY; CDR2 reads SVGAGI. The V and J ends lost 3 bases and 7 bases respectively, with 18 bases between them. This CDR3 spans 15 amino acids.

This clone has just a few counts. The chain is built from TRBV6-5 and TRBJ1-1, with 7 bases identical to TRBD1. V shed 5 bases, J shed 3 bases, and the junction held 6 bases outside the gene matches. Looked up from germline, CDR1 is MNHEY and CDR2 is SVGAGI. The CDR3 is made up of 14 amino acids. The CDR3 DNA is TGTGCCAGCAGTCCCAGACAGGGTTACACTGAAGCTTTCTTT. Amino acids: CASSPRQGYTEAFF.

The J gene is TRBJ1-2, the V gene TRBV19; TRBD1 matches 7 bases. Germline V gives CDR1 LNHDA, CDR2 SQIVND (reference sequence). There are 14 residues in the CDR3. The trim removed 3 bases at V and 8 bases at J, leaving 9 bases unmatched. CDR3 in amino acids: CASSIEGTEGGYTF. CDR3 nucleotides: TGTGCCAGTAGTATCGAAGGGACAGAGGGAGGCTACACCTTC.

The CDR3 DNA reads TGCGCCAGCAGCCCATTATCGGCTAGCGGTTACTACGAGCAGTACTTC. It translates to CASSPLSASGYYEQYF. The chain combines TRBV4-1 with TRBJ2-7; 7 bases align to TRBD2. Trimming at V came to 4 bases and at J to 3 bases, leaving 12 bases not matched to a gene. The CDR3 consists of 16 residues. The germline V gene has CDR1 MGHRA and CDR2 YSYEKL.

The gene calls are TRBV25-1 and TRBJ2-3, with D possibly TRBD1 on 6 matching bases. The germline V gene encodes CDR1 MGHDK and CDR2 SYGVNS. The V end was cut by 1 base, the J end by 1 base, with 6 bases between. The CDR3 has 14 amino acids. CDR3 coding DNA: TGTGCCAGCAGTGAATCAGGGGGCACAGATACGCAGTATTTT. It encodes CASSESGGTDTQYF.

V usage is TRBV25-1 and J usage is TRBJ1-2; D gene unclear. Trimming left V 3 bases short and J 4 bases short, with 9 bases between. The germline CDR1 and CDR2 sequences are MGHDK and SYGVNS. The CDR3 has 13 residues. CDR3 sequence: CASSDHEAYGYTF. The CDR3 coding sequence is TGTGCCAGCAGTGATCACGAGGCCTATGGCTACACCTTC.

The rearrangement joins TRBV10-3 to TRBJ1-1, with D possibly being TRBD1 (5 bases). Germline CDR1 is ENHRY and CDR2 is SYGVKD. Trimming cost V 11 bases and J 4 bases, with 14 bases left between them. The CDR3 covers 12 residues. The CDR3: CAVYRRGTEAFF. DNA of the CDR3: TGTGCCGTCTACAGGAGAGGCACTGAAGCTTTCTTT.

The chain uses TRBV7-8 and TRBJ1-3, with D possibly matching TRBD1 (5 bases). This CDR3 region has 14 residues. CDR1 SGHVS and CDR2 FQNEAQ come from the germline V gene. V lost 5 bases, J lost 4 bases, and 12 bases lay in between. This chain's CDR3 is CASSMGLTGNTIYF. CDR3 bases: TGTGCCAGCAGCATGGGACTCACAGGAAACACCATATATTTT.

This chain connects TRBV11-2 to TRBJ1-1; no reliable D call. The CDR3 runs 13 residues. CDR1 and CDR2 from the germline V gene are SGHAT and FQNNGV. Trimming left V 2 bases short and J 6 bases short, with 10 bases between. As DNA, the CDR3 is TGTGCCAGCAGCTTAAACGGGTTCGCTGAAGCTTTCTTT. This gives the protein CASSLNGFAEAFF.

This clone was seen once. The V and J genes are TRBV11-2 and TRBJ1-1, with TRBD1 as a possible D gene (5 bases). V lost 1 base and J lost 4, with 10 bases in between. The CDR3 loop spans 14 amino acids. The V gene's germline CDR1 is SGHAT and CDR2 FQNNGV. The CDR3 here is CASSLVAGPTEAFF. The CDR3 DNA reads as TGTGCCAGCAGCTTAGTGGCAGGGCCCACTGAAGCTTTCTTT.

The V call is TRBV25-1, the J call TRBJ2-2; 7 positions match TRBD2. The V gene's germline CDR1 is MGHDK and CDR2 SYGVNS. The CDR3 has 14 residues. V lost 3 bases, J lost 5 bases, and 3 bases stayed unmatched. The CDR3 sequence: CASSDGLETGELFF. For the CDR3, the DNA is TGTGCCAGCAGTGACGGACTAGAAACCGGGGAGCTGTTTTTT.

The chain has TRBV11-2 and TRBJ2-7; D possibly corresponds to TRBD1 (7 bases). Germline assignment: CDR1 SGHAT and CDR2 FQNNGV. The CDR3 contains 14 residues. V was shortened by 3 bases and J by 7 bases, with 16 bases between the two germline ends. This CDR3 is CASSFAGQSKEQYF. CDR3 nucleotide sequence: TGTGCCAGCAGCTTCGCGGGACAGTCTAAAGAGCAGTACTTC.

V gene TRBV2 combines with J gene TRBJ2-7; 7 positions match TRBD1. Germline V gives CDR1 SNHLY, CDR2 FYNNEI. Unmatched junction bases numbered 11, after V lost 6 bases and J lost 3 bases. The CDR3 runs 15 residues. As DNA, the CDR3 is TGTGCCAGCAGATACCGGGACAGCACCTACTACGAGCAGTACTTC. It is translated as CASRYRDSTYYEQYF.

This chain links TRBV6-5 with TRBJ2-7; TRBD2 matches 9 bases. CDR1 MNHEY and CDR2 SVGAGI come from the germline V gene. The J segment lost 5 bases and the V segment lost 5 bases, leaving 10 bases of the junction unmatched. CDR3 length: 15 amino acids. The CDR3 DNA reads TGTGCCAGCAGTCAAGGACTAGCGCCGTCCCACGAGCAGTACTTC. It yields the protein CASSQGLAPSHEQYF.

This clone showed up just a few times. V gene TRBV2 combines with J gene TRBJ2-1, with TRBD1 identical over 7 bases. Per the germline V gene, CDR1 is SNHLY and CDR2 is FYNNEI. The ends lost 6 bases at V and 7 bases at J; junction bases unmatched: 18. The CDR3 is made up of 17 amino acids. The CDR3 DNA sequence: TGTGCCAGCAGACAAGACCGGGACAGACCCAGAAAAAATGAGCAGTTCTTC. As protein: CASRQDRDRPRKNEQFF.

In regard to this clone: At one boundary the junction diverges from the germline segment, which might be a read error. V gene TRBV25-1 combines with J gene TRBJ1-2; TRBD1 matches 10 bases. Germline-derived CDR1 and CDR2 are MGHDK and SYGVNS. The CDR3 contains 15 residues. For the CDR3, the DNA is TGCGCCACTTCCAGGGACAGGGGCCTAAACTATGGCTACACCTTC. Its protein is CATSRDRGLNYGYTF.

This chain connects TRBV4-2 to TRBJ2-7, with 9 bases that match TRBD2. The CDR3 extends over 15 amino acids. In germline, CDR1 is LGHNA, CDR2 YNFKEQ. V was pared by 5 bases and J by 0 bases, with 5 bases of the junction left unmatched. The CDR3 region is CASSTSGPSSYEQYF. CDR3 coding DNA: TGTGCCAGCAGCACTAGCGGGCCCAGCTCCTACGAGCAGTACTTC.

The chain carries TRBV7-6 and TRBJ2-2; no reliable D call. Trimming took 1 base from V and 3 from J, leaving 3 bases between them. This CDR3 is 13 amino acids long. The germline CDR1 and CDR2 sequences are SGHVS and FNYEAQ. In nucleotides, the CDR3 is TGTGCCAGCAGCTTAGGAGACACCGGGGAGCTGTTTTTT. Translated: CASSLGDTGELFF.

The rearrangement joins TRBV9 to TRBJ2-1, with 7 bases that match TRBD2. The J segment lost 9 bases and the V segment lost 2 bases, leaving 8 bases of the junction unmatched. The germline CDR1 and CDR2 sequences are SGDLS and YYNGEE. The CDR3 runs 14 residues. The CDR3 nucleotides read TGTGCCAGCAGCGTCGGGACTACCAGTGGTGAGCAGTTCTTC. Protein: CASSVGTTSGEQFF. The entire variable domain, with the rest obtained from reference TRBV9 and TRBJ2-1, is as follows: DSGVTQTPKHLITATGQRVTLRCSPRSGDLSVYWYQQSLDQGLQFLIQYYNGEERAKGNILERFSAQQFPDLHSELNLSSLELGDSALYFCASSVGTTSGEQFFGPGTRLTVL.

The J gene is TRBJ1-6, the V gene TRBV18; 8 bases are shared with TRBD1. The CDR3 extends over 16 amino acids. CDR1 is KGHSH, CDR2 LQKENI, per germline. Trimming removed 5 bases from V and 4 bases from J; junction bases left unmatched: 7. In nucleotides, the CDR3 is TGTGCCAGCTCAAGTGACAGGGGAGCATATAATTCACCCCTCCACTTT. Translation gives CASSSDRGAYNSPLHF.

The CDR3 loop reads CASSVGGNQPQHF. In nucleotides, the CDR3 is TGCGCCAGCAGTGTAGGGGGCAATCAGCCCCAGCATTTT. The rearrangement joins TRBV10-2 to TRBJ1-5; possibly TRBD1 for D (5 bases). V lost 4 bases and J 2 bases, leaving 6 bases between the germline ends. The CDR3 contains 13 residues. Germline values: CDR1 WSHSY, CDR2 SAAADI.

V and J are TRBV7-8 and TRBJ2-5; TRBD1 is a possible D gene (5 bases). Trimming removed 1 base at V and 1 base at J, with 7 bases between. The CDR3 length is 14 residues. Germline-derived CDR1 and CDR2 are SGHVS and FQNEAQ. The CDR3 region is CASSLGGLQETQYF. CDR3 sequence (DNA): TGTGCCAGCAGCTTAGGGGGCCTCCAAGAGACCCAGTACTTC.